These 31 T cell receptor beta chains came from one sample sequenced in a study of blood T cell repertoires in COVID-19. Using immunoSEQ multiplex PCR, the repertoire was profiled, and TCRdb retains in-frame clones only, with some absent. The sample lists fewer than 250,000 clones, roughly 85% occurring once. The specimen was peripheral blood. All receptors derive from a woman aged 40 to 55 with active or convalescent COVID-19.

V and J are TRBV19 and TRBJ2-3, with D hard to call. This CDR3 has 14 amino acids. Germline CDR1 is LNHDA and CDR2 is SQIVND (reference sequence). Trimming stripped 3 bases from V and 2 bases from J, with 9 bases between. For the CDR3, the DNA is TGTGCCAGTAGTATCGCCGGGTCCACAGATACGCAGTATTTT. Its protein is CASSIAGSTDTQYF.

The CDR3 spells CASSYSSEGLTQYF. DNA for the CDR3: TGTGCCAGCAGTTACTCGAGTGAGGGTCTGACCCAGTACTTC. V and J are TRBV6-5 and TRBJ2-5, with a weak D call TRBD2 (5 bases). V was pared by 0 bases and J by 7 bases, with 12 bases between. The CDR3 has 14 amino acids. The germline V gene has CDR1 MNHEY and CDR2 SVGAGI.

The chain has TRBV6-5 and TRBJ2-3, with D possibly being TRBD2 (6 bases). The CDR3 is 13 amino acids. V gave up 3 bases and J gave up 6 bases, with 10 bases separating them. The germline V gene has CDR1 MNHEY and CDR2 SVGAGI. The CDR3 sequence: CASSYREADTQYF. The CDR3 coding sequence is TGTGCCAGCAGTTATAGGGAGGCCGATACGCAGTATTTT.

The CDR3 region has the DNA TGTGCCAGCAGTTTATTAGGACAGAGTTATTCACCCCTCCACTTT. It codes for CASSLLGQSYSPLHF. The genes are TRBV27 and TRBJ1-6; D may be TRBD1 (6 bases). Trimming stripped 1 base from V and 8 bases from J, with 12 bases between. Germline loops: CDR1 MNHEY, CDR2 SMNVEV (reference sequence). The CDR3 contains 15 residues.

This sequence joins TRBV28 and TRBJ2-7; a weak D match, TRBD2 (5 bases). The length of the CDR3 is 15 residues. Trimming stripped 6 bases from V and 4 bases from J, with 19 bases between. Germline assignment: CDR1 MDHEN and CDR2 SYDVKM. The CDR3 loop is CASSPTPGMKYEQYF. In DNA, the CDR3 is TGTGCCAGCAGCCCTACCCCCGGGATGAAGTACGAGCAGTACTTC.

The J gene is TRBJ2-1, the V gene TRBV24-1; 10 nucleotides agree with TRBD2. J was trimmed by 6 bases and V by 1 base; bases with no gene match: 11. This CDR3 is built from 18 residues. The germline V gene has CDR1 KGHDR and CDR2 SFDVKD. CDR3 DNA sequence: TGTGCCACCAGTGATTTAGGATTAAGCGGGGGGGCGGCCAATGAGCAGTTCTTC. Encoded protein: CATSDLGLSGGAANEQFF.

V and J are TRBV5-4 and TRBJ2-7, with 7 bases lining up with TRBD1. Germline values: CDR1 SGHNT, CDR2 YYREEE (reference sequence). The V gene end was trimmed by 4 bases and the J gene end by 4 bases; junction bases not matched to a gene: 11. The CDR3 covers 15 residues. Written as DNA, the CDR3 is TGTGCCAGCAGCCCCAGCCGGGACAGTCCATACGAGCAGTACTTC. The encoded protein is CASSPSRDSPYEQYF.

This chain links TRBV7-2 with TRBJ2-7; 9 bases are a match to TRBD2. The CDR3 has 14 amino acids. J lost 1 base, V lost 3 bases, and 1 base had no gene match. Germline loops: CDR1 SGHTA, CDR2 FQGNSA. The chain's CDR3 is CASSFLAGSYEQYF. CDR3 DNA sequence: TGTGCCAGCAGCTTCCTAGCGGGATCCTACGAGCAGTACTTC.

This clone was seen once. The J gene is TRBJ1-1, the V gene TRBV6-5; D is ambiguous. CDR3 length: 13 amino acids. V was pared by 8 bases and J by 8 bases, with 18 bases between. Germline CDR1 MNHEY, CDR2 SVGAGI. The CDR3: CASGNVRGDEAFF. The CDR3 DNA follows: TGTGCCAGCGGAAACGTCCGGGGAGACGAAGCTTTCTTT.

This clone came up once. The rearrangement uses TRBV18 and TRBJ1-1, with TRBD1 identical over 7 bases. V gave up 2 bases and J gave up 0 bases; unmatched junction bases: 6. This CDR3 comprises 16 residues. The V gene's germline CDR1 is KGHSH and CDR2 LQKENI. The DNA for the CDR3 is TGTGCCAGCTCACCAGACAGGGCGGGAATGAACACTGAAGCTTTCTTT. Protein sequence: CASSPDRAGMNTEAFF.

Comment on this clone: The sample contains more than one DNA sequence encoding this CDR3. The genes are TRBV20-1 and TRBJ2-7; D call uncertain. Deletions cut 3 bases from V and 5 bases from J, with 8 bases between. Germline-derived CDR1 and CDR2 are DFQATT and SNEGSKA (reference sequence). CDR3 size: 11 residues. CDR3 region: CSARSGHEQYF. As DNA, the CDR3 is TGCAGTGCTAGGAGTGGGCACGAGCAGTACTTC.

The CDR3 sequence is CASSDTVGMRWEQYF. The CDR3 coding sequence is TGTGCCAGCAGTGATACGGTCGGGATGAGATGGGAGCAGTACTTC. The rearrangement uses TRBV25-1 and TRBJ2-7; tentatively, D is TRBD2 (5 bases). V was cut by 3 bases and J by 7 bases, with 19 bases left in between. In germline, CDR1 is MGHDK, CDR2 SYGVNS. The CDR3 spans 15 residues.

The chain carries TRBV7-2 and TRBJ1-2; a possible D gene is TRBD1 (6 bases). V lost 4 bases and J lost 4, with 10 bases in between. Germline CDR1 SGHTA, CDR2 FQGNSA. The CDR3 is 13 amino acids. The chain's CDR3 is CASSWGGTYGYTF. The CDR3 DNA reads TGTGCCAGCAGCTGGGGGGGCACCTATGGCTACACCTTC.

The sample holds one count of this clone. The rearrangement links TRBV12-3 or TRBV12-4 to TRBJ2-7; D is uncertain. Deletions cut 0 bases from V and 4 bases from J, with 4 bases between. This CDR3 has 12 amino acids. The CDR3 DNA sequence: TGTGCCAGCAGTTTAGCCCCTTACGAGCAGTACTTC. Its protein product is CASSLAPYEQYF.

The rearrangement joins TRBV2 to TRBJ2-7; D is perhaps TRBD1 (6 bases). Per the germline V gene, CDR1 is SNHLY and CDR2 is FYNNEI. Deletions cut 7 bases from V and 3 bases from J, with 19 bases between. The CDR3 runs to 15 residues. CDR3 bases: TGTGCCAGCAAACCTGAGGGACAACCGGGCTACGAGCAGTACTTC. It is translated as CASKPEGQPGYEQYF.

The gene calls are TRBV6-5 and TRBJ1-1, with 7 bases that match TRBD1. CDR3 length: 14 residues. Germline trimming cut 8 bases from V and 3 bases from J; bases unmatched to any gene: 9. CDR1 is MNHEY, CDR2 SVGAGI, per germline. The CDR3 nucleotides read TGTGCCAGCGGCAGGGGGTTGGATGACACTGAAGCTTTCTTT. Residues: CASGRGLDDTEAFF.

The chain links TRBV7-8 to TRBJ1-2; 7 bases match TRBD1. From germline, CDR1 is SGHVS and CDR2 FQNEAQ. The CDR3 has 12 residues. Trimming took 8 bases from V and 6 from J; bases not matched to a gene: 6. Here the CDR3 reads CASLDRANGYTF. The DNA for the CDR3 is TGTGCCAGCTTAGACAGGGCGAATGGCTACACCTTC.

The chain carries TRBV11-3 and TRBJ2-1; a weak D match, TRBD2 (5 bases). Germline V gene lookup returns CDR1 SGHNT and CDR2 YENEEA. Trimming left V 5 bases short and J 4 bases short, with 18 bases between. The CDR3 spans 16 residues. As DNA, the CDR3 is TGTGCCAGCAGCCCCACGGGGATCTCCGAATACAATGAGCAGTTCTTC. It is translated as CASSPTGISEYNEQFF.

The sample holds a few counts of this clone. This chain joins TRBV7-9 and TRBJ1-1, with D perhaps matching TRBD1 (5 bases). CDR1 and CDR2 from the germline V gene are SEHNR and FQNEAQ (reference sequence). The CDR3 sequence is 11 residues long. V lost 1 base and J 8 bases, leaving 5 bases between the germline ends. The CDR3 loop reads CASSLGTEAFF. The CDR3 nucleotides read TGTGCCAGCAGCTTAGGGACAGAAGCTTTCTTT.

V usage is TRBV12-3 or TRBV12-4 and J usage is TRBJ1-2; the D gene is possibly TRBD1 (5 bases). This CDR3 comprises 13 residues. V was clipped by 3 bases and J by 6 bases, with 11 bases between them. The CDR3 DNA reads TGTGCCAGCAGTTTCGGACAAGTCAATGGCTACACCTTC. Residues: CASSFGQVNGYTF.

J is TRBJ1-5 and V is TRBV6-4; D is uncertain. Trimming cost V 4 bases and J 5 bases, with 9 bases left between them. CDR1 MRHNA and CDR2 SNTAGT come from the germline V gene. The CDR3 extends over 13 amino acids. CDR3 residues: CASSVETDQPQHF. The CDR3 region has the DNA TGTGCCAGCAGTGTAGAAACCGATCAGCCCCAGCATTTT.

The rearrangement joins TRBV4-3 to TRBJ2-7, with 8 positions matching TRBD1. Trimming at V came to 4 bases and at J to 5 bases, leaving 7 bases not matched to a gene. CDR3 length: 14 amino acids. Germline V gene sequence: CDR1 LGHNA, CDR2 YSLEER. As DNA, the CDR3 is TGCGCCAGCAGCCGATACCTACAGGGGGACGAGCAGTACTTC. Translating it yields CASSRYLQGDEQYF.

As to this clone: Other DNA sequences within the sample encode an identical CDR3. CDR3 bases: TGTGCCACCAGTGACCCCGGGACTAGCGGGAGCACAGATACGCAGTATTTT. This translates into CATSDPGTSGSTDTQYF. This chain links TRBV24-1 with TRBJ2-3; TRBD2 matches at 12 bases. The CDR3 extends over 17 amino acids. J was trimmed by 0 bases and V by 4 bases; bases with no gene match: 4. Per germline, CDR1 KGHDR and CDR2 SFDVKD.

This clone has more than one count but fewer than ten. The chain is built from TRBV27 and TRBJ2-7, with 7 bases identical to TRBD2. CDR1 MNHEY and CDR2 SMNVEV come from the germline V gene (reference sequence). J lost 6 bases, V lost 6 bases, and 2 bases had no gene match. The CDR3 spans 11 residues. This chain's CDR3 is CASRWGGEQYF. In DNA, the CDR3 is TGTGCCAGCAGGTGGGGGGGCGAGCAGTACTTC.

V usage is TRBV25-1 and J usage is TRBJ1-6; 7 bases fit TRBD1. The V gene end was trimmed by 6 bases and the J gene end by 1 base; junction bases not matched to a gene: 9. Per the germline V gene, CDR1 is MGHDK and CDR2 is SYGVNS. There are 17 residues in the CDR3. CDR3 nucleotides: TGTGCCAGCAGAGGAGGGGGCGCAGGTTCCTATAATTCACCCCTCCACTTT. Its translation: CASRGGGAGSYNSPLHF.

V is TRBV9 and J is TRBJ2-4; TRBD2 matches at 9 bases. V trimming: 4 bases; J trimming: 2 bases; junction bases outside the gene matches: 16. The CDR3 covers 19 residues. Per germline, CDR1 SGDLS and CDR2 YYNGEE. The CDR3 is CASSPSPAGGPHSKNIQYF. As DNA, the CDR3 is TGTGCCAGCAGCCCCTCTCCTGCGGGGGGGCCCCATTCCAAAAACATTCAGTACTTC.

This sequence joins TRBV25-1 and TRBJ1-1; D is unresolved. This CDR3 comprises 14 residues. Trimming left V 4 bases short and J 0 bases short, with 9 bases between. Germline values: CDR1 MGHDK, CDR2 SYGVNS. As DNA, the CDR3 is TGTGCCAGCAGTGTGGGCCACTTGAACACTGAAGCTTTCTTT. Residues: CASSVGHLNTEAFF. Looking up the rest from reference TRBV25-1 and TRBJ1-1 gives the full variable domain: EADIYQTPRYLVIGTGKKITLECSQTMGHDKMYWYQQDPGMELHLIHYSYGVNSTEKGDLSSESTVSRIRTEHFPLTLESARPSHTSQYLCASSVGHLNTEAFFGQGTRLTVV.

The chain combines TRBV9 with TRBJ2-7; the match to TRBD1 covers 7 bases. The trim removed 3 bases at V and 5 bases at J, leaving 8 bases unmatched. Germline V gene data show CDR1 as SGDLS and CDR2 as YYNGEE. The CDR3 runs 14 residues. The CDR3: CASSAEGARDEQYF. The DNA of the CDR3 is TGTGCCAGCAGCGCCGAGGGGGCCCGGGACGAGCAGTACTTC.

The rearrangement uses TRBV6-5 and TRBJ1-1; no clear D. Between the trimmed V and J ends, which lost 2 bases and 1 base, there was a span of 8 bases. This CDR3 has 14 residues. In germline, CDR1 is MNHEY, CDR2 SVGAGI. CDR3 protein: CASSYEHPNTEAFF. CDR3 DNA sequence: TGTGCCAGCAGTTACGAACACCCGAACACTGAAGCTTTCTTT.

This clone appeared a few times. The gene calls are TRBV24-1 and TRBJ1-3, with unresolved D. The CDR3 length is 15 residues. Trimming took 4 bases from V and 4 from J, leaving 13 bases between them. CDR1 is KGHDR and CDR2 is SFDVKD in the germline V gene. CDR3 amino acids: CATSEGPAGGNTIYF. The DNA of the CDR3 is TGTGCCACCAGTGAAGGCCCGGCGGGAGGAAACACCATATATTTT.

The rearrangement links TRBV4-1 to TRBJ1-1; TRBD1 is a possible D gene (6 bases). Trimming took off 0 bases at V and 1 base at J, with 9 bases between the two ends. CDR1 is MGHRA, CDR2 YSYEKL, per germline. There are 15 residues in the CDR3. CDR3 sequence (DNA): TGCGCCAGCAGCCAAGACGGGGGGCAGAACACTGAAGCTTTCTTT. Encoded protein: CASSQDGGQNTEAFF.